Listed below are T cell receptor beta chains from one sample, sequenced in a study of T cell responses to AZD1222 COVID-19 vaccine. The table came from immunoSEQ multiplex PCR; TCRdb's copy has only in-frame clones and leaves some out. The repertoire holds 90,000 to 140,000 clones, 88% seen once, with less than 9.5% in the top ten. Here the sequenced sample was peripheral blood, taken on day 0 of AZD1222 vaccination. Receptors were obtained from an adult in good health. Both conserved end residues are part of each CDR3. D genes are given only for firm matches. Size is stated for part of the rows, as once, few or many counts, or as a class when the clone is expanded.

J gene,clone size,V gene,D gene,CDR3 DNA,CDR3 protein
TRBJ2-3,-,TRBV30,TRBD1,TGTGCCTGGAGTTGGGAGGGACAGGGGGGAGATACGCAGTATTTT,CAWSWEGQGGDTQYF
TRBJ2-5,-,TRBV18,TRBD2,TGTGCCAGCTCACCCTTTAGCGGGACCGAGACCCAGTACTTC,CASSPFSGTETQYF
TRBJ2-7,-,TRBV27,-,TGTGCCAGCAGTTTAAGCAGGAGAAAATACGAGCAGTACTTC,CASSLSRRKYEQYF
TRBJ2-5,-,TRBV21-1,-,TGTGCCAGCAGCAAAGCGGGGGCCCCAAGTTGGACCCAGTACTTC,CASSKAGAPSWTQYF
TRBJ2-7,-,TRBV7-9,TRBD2,TGTGCCAGCAGCTCCCTACCGGGACTAGCGGAAACCTCCTACGAGCAGTACTTC,CASSSLPGLAETSYEQYF
TRBJ2-2,-,TRBV24-1,-,TGTGCCACCAGTGATTTAGCCGTGGCAGCCCACACCGGGGAGCTGTTTTTT,CATSDLAVAAHTGELFF
TRBJ2-5,-,TRBV7-8,-,TGTGCCAGCAGCTCCCGGGCCCAAGGTACACCGACCCAGTACTTC,CASSSRAQGTPTQYF
TRBJ2-7,once,TRBV7-2,TRBD2,TGTGCCAGCAGCTCGGGACTAGCGGTAAACGAGCAGTACTTC,CASSSGLAVNEQYF
TRBJ2-2,few,TRBV11-2,-,TGTGCCAGCAGCTTATTAGCCGGCCCCACCGGGGAGCTGTTTTTT,CASSLLAGPTGELFF
TRBJ1-2,-,TRBV6-5,TRBD1,TGTGCCAGCAGTTACTCCCAGGGGGCTGTAGGCTACACCTTC,CASSYSQGAVGYTF
TRBJ2-1,-,TRBV27,TRBD2,TGTGCCAGCAGTTCAACCCTCATTCTAGCGGGAGGACCCTACAATGAGCAGTTCTTC,CASSSTLILAGGPYNEQFF
TRBJ1-3,-,TRBV2,-,TGTGCCAGCAGTTTCTCTCGGGACACGGCCTCCACCATATATTTT,CASSFSRDTASTIYF
TRBJ2-1,-,TRBV11-1,-,TGTGCCAGCAGCTTAGGTCCAGTTGGCAATGAGCAGTTCTTC,CASSLGPVGNEQFF
TRBJ2-5,-,TRBV7-8,-,TGTGCCAGCAGCTCGACCTCGGGACGAAAAGAGACCCAGTACTTC,CASSSTSGRKETQYF
TRBJ2-3,-,TRBV29-1,-,TGCAGCGTTGGCCCTAATGATACGCAGTATTTT,CSVGPNDTQYF
TRBJ1-1,-,TRBV24-1,-,TGTGCCGCGACTAACGGACCGAGCACTGAAGCTTTCTTT,CAATNGPSTEAFF
TRBJ1-1,-,TRBV6-5,-,TGTGCCAGCAGGCCGCTAACCAACACTGAAGCTTTCTTT,CASRPLTNTEAFF
TRBJ1-1,-,TRBV5-1,-,TGCGCCAGCAGCTGGGACACCAACACTGAAGCTTTCTTT,CASSWDTNTEAFF
TRBJ1-3,-,TRBV28,-,TGTGCCAGCAGCCCCACACCGCCATCTGGAAACACCATATATTTT,CASSPTPPSGNTIYF
TRBJ1-1,-,TRBV5-4,TRBD1,TGTGCCAGCACTTTCGGACAGGGACGAACTGAAGCTTTCTTT,CASTFGQGRTEAFF
TRBJ1-1,-,TRBV24-1,TRBD1,TGTGCCACCAGTGGGAGACAGGGGGCGAACACTGAAGCTTTCTTT,CATSGRQGANTEAFF
TRBJ2-3,-,TRBV27,-,TGTGCCAGCAGTTCGGGCGGGACCAGAACAGATACGCAGTATTTT,CASSSGGTRTDTQYF
TRBJ2-3,-,TRBV5-1,TRBD2,TGCGCCAGCAGCCGGGGGACTAGCGGGAGTAGAACAGATACGCAGTATTTT,CASSRGTSGSRTDTQYF
TRBJ2-7,-,TRBV19,-,TGTGCCAGTAGTGCCAGGGGATCCTACGAGCAGTACTTC,CASSARGSYEQYF
TRBJ2-1,-,TRBV5-1,TRBD2,TGCGCCAGCAGCTTTAGCGGGAGGGCCGGCAATGAGCAGTTCTTC,CASSFSGRAGNEQFF
TRBJ1-6,-,TRBV28,-,TGTGCCAGCAGCTCCATGGGGGGCCCCTATAATTCACCCCTCCACTTT,CASSSMGGPYNSPLHF
TRBJ2-3,-,TRBV10-3,-,TGTGCCATCAGAAAAACATTAACCGACACAGATACGCAGTATTTT,CAIRKTLTDTDTQYF
TRBJ2-7,-,TRBV5-1,TRBD2,TGCGCCAGCAGCTTCGGGCGGGAGCGGTACGAGCAGTACTTC,CASSFGRERYEQYF
TRBJ2-5,-,TRBV11-2,-,TGTGCCAGCAGCCCCCAGCCGAGGGGCCAGACCCAGTACTTC,CASSPQPRGQTQYF
TRBJ2-7,-,TRBV7-9,TRBD2,TGTGCCAGCAGCTGGACTAGCTCCTACGAGCAGTACTTC,CASSWTSSYEQYF
TRBJ2-1,once,TRBV3-1/TRBV3-2,TRBD2,TGTGCCAGCAGCCAAAAACGGGAGGGCCCCTACAATGAGCAGTTCTTC,CASSQKREGPYNEQFF
TRBJ2-3,-,TRBV28,-,TGTGCCAGCAGTTTTGGCTTAGGACTAGGGGGAGAGGGTAGTACGCAGTATTTT,CASSFGLGLGGEGSTQYF
TRBJ1-4,few,TRBV14,-,TGTGCCAGCAGCCAAGATCGGGCAACTAATGAAAAACTGTTTTTT,CASSQDRATNEKLFF
TRBJ2-3,once,TRBV9,-,TGTGCCAGCAGCGTATCCCCCACAGGGTCAGATACGCAGTATTTT,CASSVSPTGSDTQYF
TRBJ2-5,-,TRBV30,TRBD2,TGTGCGCGGGGGGGGCTCCAAGAGACCCAGTACTTC,CARGGLQETQYF
TRBJ2-3,-,TRBV11-2,-,TGTGCCAGCAGCGGCCCATCAGAAGTGGATTTT,CASSGPSEVDF
TRBJ1-2,-,TRBV5-1,TRBD1,TGCGCCAGCAGCTCCTCAGGGGGCGGAGGCTACACCTTC,CASSSSGGGGYTF
TRBJ2-7,-,TRBV24-1,TRBD1,TGTGCCACCAGTGAGGATACAGGGGATTCAAGGGAGCAGTACTTC,CATSEDTGDSREQYF
TRBJ2-1,-,TRBV4-3,-,TGCGCCAGCAGCCAAGGAGGGATCTACAATGAGCAGTTCTTC,CASSQGGIYNEQFF
TRBJ2-1,-,TRBV18,-,TGTGCCAGCTCACCACCGTTAGGGGGTGGAAATGAGCAGTTCTTC,CASSPPLGGGNEQFF
TRBJ2-2,-,TRBV4-2,-,TGTGCCAGCAGCCAAGTCACCGGGGAGCTGTTTTTT,CASSQVTGELFF
TRBJ1-3,-,TRBV3-1/TRBV3-2,-,TGTGCCAGCAGCCAAGATAGTGGGAACACCATATATTTT,CASSQDSGNTIYF
TRBJ1-5,-,TRBV19,TRBD1,TGTGCCAGTAGTACGGTCCTAGGGACAGGGAGCCAGCCCCAGCATTTT,CASSTVLGTGSQPQHF
TRBJ1-2,-,TRBV6-1,-,TGTGCCAGCAGTGAATTCGCTCTCAACTATGGCTACACCTTC,CASSEFALNYGYTF
TRBJ1-1,-,TRBV2,TRBD1,TGTGCCACCAACAGGGGGCTTGATACTGAAGCTTTCTTT,CATNRGLDTEAFF
TRBJ2-1,-,TRBV7-9,TRBD2,TGTGCCATCTCTAGCGGGAGGGCCGGGGTGGATGAGCAGTTCTTC,CAISSGRAGVDEQFF
TRBJ1-1,-,TRBV30,-,TGTGCCTGGAGTTGGGGGAGGGGAACTGAAGCTTTCTTT,CAWSWGRGTEAFF
TRBJ2-7,few,TRBV28,-,TGTGCCAGCAGATCAACTAGTCACGAGCAGTACTTC,CASRSTSHEQYF
TRBJ2-7,-,TRBV5-1,TRBD1,TGCGCCAGCAGCCCCCGGGGACAGGGGGCCCCTGGGGAGCAGTACTTC,CASSPRGQGAPGEQYF
TRBJ2-3,-,TRBV30,TRBD2,TGTGCCTGGAGCGTACCACTAGCGGGCGCAGATACGCAGTATTTT,CAWSVPLAGADTQYF
TRBJ2-7,-,TRBV28,-,TGTGCCAGCAGTTTATCCGGGACATTGCGCGAGCAGTACTTC,CASSLSGTLREQYF
TRBJ1-5,once,TRBV28,TRBD1,TGTGCCAGCAGACAGGCACGAGGGGGCGGCAATCAGCCCCAGCATTTT,CASRQARGGGNQPQHF
TRBJ2-3,-,TRBV25-1,-,TGTGCCAGCACCTACCAGGGCAGGGAGTATTTT,CASTYQGREYF
TRBJ1-6,-,TRBV27,-,TGTGCCAGCACCCCCATCGTAGGAGTTAATTCACCCCTCCACTTT,CASTPIVGVNSPLHF
TRBJ2-5,-,TRBV7-9,TRBD1,TGTGCCAGCAGCAGCCGACAGGGGACCTCTGAAGAGACCCAGTACTTC,CASSSRQGTSEETQYF
TRBJ2-1,-,TRBV30,-,TGTGCCGGGGTAGGAGACAGTACCAATGAGCAGTTCTTC,CAGVGDSTNEQFF
TRBJ1-4,-,TRBV28,TRBD1,TGCGCCAGCAGGACAGGGGGCATTGAAAAACTGTTTTTT,CASRTGGIEKLFF